Included here is one TCR beta chain sequence, with context. The data derive from a study of T cell responses to AZD1222 COVID-19 vaccine. This CDR3 is 15 amino acids long. V was shortened by 5 bases and J by 9 bases, with 20 bases between the two germline ends. CDR1 and CDR2 (germline): SGHTA, FQGNSA. TCRdb's copy holds only in-frame clones and misses some; the assay was immunoSEQ multiplex PCR. The sample lists 150,000 to 180,000 clones, more than 90% occurring once. The sequencing here drew on peripheral blood, taken on day 0 of AZD1222 vaccination. The TCR sequence derives from an adult in good health. The chain is built from TRBV7-2 and TRBJ2-1, with D tentatively TRBD1 (6 bases). The CDR3 sequence: CASSRDMLDRVEQFF. DNA of the CDR3: TGTGCCAGCAGCCGGGACATGCTGGATCGAGTTGAGCAGTTCTTC.